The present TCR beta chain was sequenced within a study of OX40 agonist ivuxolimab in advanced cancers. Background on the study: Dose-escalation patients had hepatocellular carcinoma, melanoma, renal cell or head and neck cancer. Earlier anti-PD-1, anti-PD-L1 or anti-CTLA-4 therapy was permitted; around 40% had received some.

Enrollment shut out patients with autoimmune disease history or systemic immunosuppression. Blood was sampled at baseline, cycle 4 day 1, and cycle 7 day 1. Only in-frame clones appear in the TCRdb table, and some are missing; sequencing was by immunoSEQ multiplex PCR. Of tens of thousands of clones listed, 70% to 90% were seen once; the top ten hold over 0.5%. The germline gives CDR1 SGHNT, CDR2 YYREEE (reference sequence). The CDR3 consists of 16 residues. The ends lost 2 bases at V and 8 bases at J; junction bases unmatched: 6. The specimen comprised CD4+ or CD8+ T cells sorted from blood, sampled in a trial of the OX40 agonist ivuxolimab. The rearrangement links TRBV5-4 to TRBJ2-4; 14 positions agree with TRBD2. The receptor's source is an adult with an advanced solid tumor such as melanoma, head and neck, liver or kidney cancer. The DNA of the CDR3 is TGTGCCAGCAGCTTAGGGACTAGCGGGAGTTATGACATTCAGTACTTC. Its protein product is CASSLGTSGSYDIQYF. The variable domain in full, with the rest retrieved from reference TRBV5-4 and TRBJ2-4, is ETGVTQSPTHLIKTRGQQVTLRCSSQSGHNTVSWYQQALGQGPQFIFQYYREEENGRGNFPPRFSGLQFPNYSSELNVNALELDDSALYLCASSLGTSGSYDIQYFGAGTRLSVL.